This T cell receptor beta chain was captured by sequencing in a study of regulatory T cells in long-lasting Graves disease. The wider study: Over-5-year antithyroid drug use with positive TSH receptor antibodies defined persistent Graves' disease in the study.

CDR1 is DFQATT and CDR2 is SNEGSKA in the germline V gene (reference sequence). Trimming took off 2 bases at V and 8 bases at J, with 3 bases between the two ends. This CDR3 region has 10 residues. Time point denoted: persistent/refractory GD, antithyroid drugs over 5 years with positive TRAb. Construction of the TCR library relied on RNA isolated from PBMCs. A volume of 7 to 9 milliliters of peripheral blood was collected in EDTA tubes. The authors built TCR beta libraries using iRepertoire HTBI primers and Arm-PCR of CDR3 regions. TCRdb re-called the multiplex PCR reads with MiXCR, one entry per CDR3 protein. The profile covers a few hundred thousand distinct CDR3 sequences, with about 20% appearing a single time and approximately 25% taken by the ten largest.

The sequence was obtained from a female donor with Graves disease. The chain uses TRBV20-1 and TRBJ1-4, with unresolved D. The starting material was peripheral blood mononuclear cells (PBMCs), obtained when the disease was refractory, from a patient treated with antithyroid drugs. CDR3 coding DNA: TGCAGTGCTAGAAGGGAAAAACTGTTTTTT. Translation gives CSARREKLFF.